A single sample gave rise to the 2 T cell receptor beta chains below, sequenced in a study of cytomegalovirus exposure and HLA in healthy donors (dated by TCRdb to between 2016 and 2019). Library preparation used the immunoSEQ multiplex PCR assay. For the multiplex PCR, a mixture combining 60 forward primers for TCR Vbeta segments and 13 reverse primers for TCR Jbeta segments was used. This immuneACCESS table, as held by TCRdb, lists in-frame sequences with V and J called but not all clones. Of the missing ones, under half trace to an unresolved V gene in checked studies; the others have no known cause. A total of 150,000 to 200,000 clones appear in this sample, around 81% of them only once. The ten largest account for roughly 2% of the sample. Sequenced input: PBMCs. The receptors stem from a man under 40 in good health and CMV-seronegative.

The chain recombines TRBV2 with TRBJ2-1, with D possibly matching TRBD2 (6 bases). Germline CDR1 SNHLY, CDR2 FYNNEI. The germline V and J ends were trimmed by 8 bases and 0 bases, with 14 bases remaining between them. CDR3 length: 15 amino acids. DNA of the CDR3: TGTGCCAGCGTGGAGGACGGGAGCTCCTACAATGAGCAGTTCTTC. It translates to CASVEDGSSYNEQFF. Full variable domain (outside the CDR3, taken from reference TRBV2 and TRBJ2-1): EPEVTQTPSHQVTQMGQEVILRCVPISNHLYFYWYRQILGQKVEFLVSFYNNEISEKSEIFDDQFSVERPDGSNFTLKIRSTKLEDSAMYFCASVEDGSSYNEQFFGPGTRLTVL.

CDR3 loop: CASTRGPDAYEQYF. The CDR3 DNA reads TGTGCCAGCACGCGGGGCCCCGATGCCTACGAGCAGTACTTC. The chain couples TRBV27 to TRBJ2-7; D perhaps matches TRBD2 (6 bases). V was pared by 7 bases and J by 2 bases, with 15 bases between. Germline values: CDR1 MNHEY, CDR2 SMNVEV (reference sequence). The CDR3 consists of 14 residues.